This T cell receptor beta chain was found in a study of cytomegalovirus exposure and HLA in healthy donors. Regarding the study as a whole: Three CMV-associated chains proved CMV antigen-specific in vitro. One later analysis reportedly identified an Asian-associated ancestry cluster that showed fewer N-insertions than the approximately 600-donor mean.

Though probably carrying unrecorded immune exposures, donors were nominally healthy at sampling. To note about this clone: What it binds is unknown.

PCR amplification relied on 60 Vbeta primers (plus 13 Jbeta primers). The data were produced by immunoSEQ multiplex PCR, yet TCRdb's version contains in-frame clones alone and is incomplete. The sample shows some 120,000 clones, about 80% of them seen only once. Germline assignment: CDR1 SGHRS and CDR2 YFSETQ. The CDR3 is 13 residues long. The V end was cut by 5 bases, the J end by 0 bases, with 8 bases between. The sequenced material came from PBMCs. The V and J genes are TRBV5-1 and TRBJ1-1, with D uncertain. This receptor was taken from a young man in good health and CMV-seronegative. CDR3 DNA sequence: TGCGCCAGCAGGGAGACGGTGAACACTGAAGCTTTCTTT. Translation gives CASRETVNTEAFF. Combining the CDR3 with reference TRBV5-1 and TRBJ1-1 gives the whole variable domain KAGVTQTPRYLIKTRGQQVTLSCSPISGHRSVSWYQQTPGQGLQFLFEYFSETQRNKGNFPGRFSGRQFSNSRSEMNVSTLELGDSALYLCASRETVNTEAFFGQGTRLTVV.